The rows below give T cell receptor beta chains drawn from one sample of a study of PD-L1 blockade in urothelial cancer. Assay: immunoSEQ multiplex PCR; the TCRdb copy retains only in-frame clones and omits some. Here the sample spans some 63,000 clones, 81% being singletons. Material: PBMCs, obtained around atezolizumab (anti-PD-L1) treatment. All receptors come from a man between 65 and 85 years old with urothelial cancer. The CDR3 runs from the conserved cysteine through the conserved F or W. The size entry is marked missing in some rows and otherwise reads once, few, many or a size class.

. TRBV11-3 CASSFGGKAGSETQYF
. TRBV7-9 CASSSIAGGYGYTF
. TRBV5-1 CASSLVPGSGANVLTF
. TRBV25-1 CASSPGRKDQPQHF
. TRBV25-1 CASSEWGQGRETQYF
. TRBV7-2 CASSLVGGSSYEQYF
. TRBV5-1 CASSYRDSSNYGYTF
. TRBV2 CASSETSGGTYTGELFF
. TRBV5-5 CASSPTVYEQYF
. TRBV15 CATSRGAGTNYGYTF
. TRBV19 CASKFQGLHTDTQYF
. TRBV5-1 CASSPFGGSSYEQYF
. TRBV7-2 CASSEKGGPGNQPQHF
. TRBV11-3 CASSSRDRGNTIYF
once TRBV4-1 CASSLVGQGHEQYF
. TRBV6-5 CASSYTGVAYEQYF
. TRBV7-9 CASSLGLRYEQYF
. TRBV19 CASNDYLGYTF
. TRBV20-1 CSARPGETQYF